One T cell receptor (beta chain) is described in this entry. Its specificity is unknown. These data come from a study of blood T cells in healthy people across ages. Study-wide results and limits: Across samples, TCR beta diversity tracked strongly with naive T cell percentage.

For the second PCR, which ran for roughly 6 to 11 cycles, a sample-barcoded 5' primer and a J-beta primer mix were used. TCRdb processed the 5' RACE reads anew with MiXCR; each CDR3 protein has one entry. The repertoire includes roughly 2 million distinct CDR3 sequences, 49% of them detected once, and approximately 2.1% sits in the top ten. The CDR3 runs to 14 residues. V lost 3 bases and J 0 bases, leaving 10 bases between the germline ends. The germline gives CDR1 DFQATT, CDR2 SNEGSKA (reference sequence). Sequencing was carried out using blood. V gene TRBV20-1 combines with J gene TRBJ2-3, with D possibly matching TRBD1 (6 bases). The TCR comes from a woman aged 40 to 50 in good health. The CDR3 DNA sequence: TGCAGTGCTAGTGCAGGGGCTAGCACAGATACGCAGTATTTT. Its protein product is CSASAGASTDTQYF.